The clone carrying this T cell receptor beta chain was recorded only once. This entry comes from a study of blood T cell repertoires in COVID-19. About the research overall: PBMCs, B-cell-depleted T cells, or T cells were the source of the cDNA or gDNA that made up the material.

Profiling relied on immunoSEQ multiplex PCR, and the TCRdb table lists in-frame clones only, not all of them. Among approximately 220,000 clones, about 86% were seen once, and the ten largest hold about 4.7%. The length of the CDR3 is 15 residues. Germline lookup yields CDR1 SGHNT and CDR2 YENEEA. V lost 3 bases, J lost 1 base, and 2 bases stayed unmatched. Specimen: PBMCs or T cells enriched from blood (not recorded which). The clonotype was recovered from a woman aged 25-40 years who had been exposed to COVID-19. J is TRBJ1-1 and V is TRBV11-3; 10 bases line up with TRBD1. The CDR3 here is CASSLTGGANTEAFF. The CDR3 nucleotides are TGTGCCAGCAGCTTGACAGGGGGCGCGAACACTGAAGCTTTCTTT.